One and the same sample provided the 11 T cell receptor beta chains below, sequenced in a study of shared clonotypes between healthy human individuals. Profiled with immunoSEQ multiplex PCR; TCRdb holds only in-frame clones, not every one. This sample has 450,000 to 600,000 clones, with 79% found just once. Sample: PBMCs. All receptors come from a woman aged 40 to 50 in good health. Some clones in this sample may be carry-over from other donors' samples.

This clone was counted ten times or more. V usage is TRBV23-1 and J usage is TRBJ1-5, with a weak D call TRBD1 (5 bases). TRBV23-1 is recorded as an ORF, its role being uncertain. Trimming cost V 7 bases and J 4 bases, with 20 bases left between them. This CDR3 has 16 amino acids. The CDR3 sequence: CASTTPPDRPNQPQHF. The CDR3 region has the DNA TGCGCCAGCACCACCCCACCAGACAGACCAAATCAGCCCCAGCATTTT.

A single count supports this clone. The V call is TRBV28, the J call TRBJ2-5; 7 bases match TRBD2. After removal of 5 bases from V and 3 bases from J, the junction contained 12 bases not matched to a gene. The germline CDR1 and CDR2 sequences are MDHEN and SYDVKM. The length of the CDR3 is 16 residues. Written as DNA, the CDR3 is TGTGCCAGCAGTCTACCCGTTGGCGCGGGGGAAGAGACCCAGTACTTC. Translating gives CASSLPVGAGEETQYF.

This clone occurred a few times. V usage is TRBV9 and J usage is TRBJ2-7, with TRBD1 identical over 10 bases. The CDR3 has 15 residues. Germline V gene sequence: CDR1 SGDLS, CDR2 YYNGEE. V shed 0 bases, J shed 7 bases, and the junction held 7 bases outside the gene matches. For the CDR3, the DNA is TGTGCCAGCAGCGTAGGACAGGGGGCGCGCCGGGAGCAGTACTTC. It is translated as CASSVGQGARREQYF.

The CDR3 loop reads CASLTSRVEGEQYF. The DNA of the CDR3 is TGTGCCAGTCTAACGTCCCGGGTCGAGGGCGAGCAGTACTTC. This chain connects TRBV28 to TRBJ2-7, with D possibly TRBD2 on 5 matching bases. Germline V CDR1 and CDR2: MDHEN, SYDVKM. The V end was cut by 9 bases, the J end by 6 bases, with 21 bases between. This CDR3 region has 14 residues. The full variable domain, its missing parts supplied by reference TRBV28 and TRBJ2-7, is DVKVTQSSRYLVKRTGEKVFLECVQDMDHENMFWYRQDPGLGLRLIYFSYDVKMKEKGDIPEGYSVSREKKERFSLILESASTNQTSMYLCASLTSRVEGEQYFGPGTRLTVT.

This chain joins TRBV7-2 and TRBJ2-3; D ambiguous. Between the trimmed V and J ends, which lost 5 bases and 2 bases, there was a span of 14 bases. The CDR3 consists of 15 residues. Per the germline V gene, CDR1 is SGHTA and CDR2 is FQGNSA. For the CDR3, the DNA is TGTGCCAGCAGCCTCGGGCACGGACCCACAGATACGCAGTATTTT. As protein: CASSLGHGPTDTQYF.

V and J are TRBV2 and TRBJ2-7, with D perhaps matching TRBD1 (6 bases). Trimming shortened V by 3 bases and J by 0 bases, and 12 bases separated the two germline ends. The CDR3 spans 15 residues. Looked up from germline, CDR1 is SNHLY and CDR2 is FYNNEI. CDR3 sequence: CASSDRQASSYEQYF. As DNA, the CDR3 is TGTGCCAGCAGTGACAGACAGGCGAGCTCCTACGAGCAGTACTTC.

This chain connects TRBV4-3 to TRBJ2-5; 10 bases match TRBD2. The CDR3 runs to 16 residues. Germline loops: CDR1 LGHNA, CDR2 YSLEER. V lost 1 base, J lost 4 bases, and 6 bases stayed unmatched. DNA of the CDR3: TGCGCCAGCAGCCAAGGAGCGGGAGGGCCGATAGAGACCCAGTACTTC. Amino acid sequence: CASSQGAGGPIETQYF.

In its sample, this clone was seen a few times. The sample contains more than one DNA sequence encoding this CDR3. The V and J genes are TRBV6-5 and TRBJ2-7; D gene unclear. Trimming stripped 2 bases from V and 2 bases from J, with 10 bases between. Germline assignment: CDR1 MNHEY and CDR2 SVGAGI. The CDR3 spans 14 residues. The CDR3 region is CASSYADRAYEQYF. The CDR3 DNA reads TGTGCCAGCAGTTACGCGGATAGAGCCTACGAGCAGTACTTC.

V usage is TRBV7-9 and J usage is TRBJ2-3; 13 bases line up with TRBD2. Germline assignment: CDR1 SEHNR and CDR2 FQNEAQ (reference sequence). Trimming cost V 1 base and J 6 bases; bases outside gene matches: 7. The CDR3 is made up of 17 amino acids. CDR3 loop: CASSLVTSGRSDDTQYF. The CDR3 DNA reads TGTGCCAGCAGCTTAGTGACTAGCGGGAGGTCGGACGATACGCAGTATTTT.

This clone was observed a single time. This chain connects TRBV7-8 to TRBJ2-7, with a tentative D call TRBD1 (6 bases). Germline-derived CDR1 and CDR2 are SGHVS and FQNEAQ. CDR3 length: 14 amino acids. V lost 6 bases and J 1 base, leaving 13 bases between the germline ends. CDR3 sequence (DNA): TGTGCCAGCAGTCCTAACAGGGAATCCTACGAGCAGTACTTC. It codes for CASSPNRESYEQYF. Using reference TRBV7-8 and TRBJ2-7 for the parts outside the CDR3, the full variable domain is GAGVSQSPRYKVAKRGQDVALRCDPISGHVSLFWYQQALGQGPEFLTYFQNEAQLDKSGLPSDRFFAERPEGSVSTLKIQRTQQEDSAVYLCASSPNRESYEQYFGPGTRLTVT.

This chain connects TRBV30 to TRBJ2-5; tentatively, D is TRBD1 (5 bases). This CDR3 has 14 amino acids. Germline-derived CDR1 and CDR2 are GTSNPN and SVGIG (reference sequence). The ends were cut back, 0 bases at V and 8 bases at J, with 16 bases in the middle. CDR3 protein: CAWSVTRAQGTQYF. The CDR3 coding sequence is TGTGCCTGGAGTGTAACCAGGGCGCAGGGTACCCAGTACTTC.